The 27 T cell receptor beta chains in this list originate from one sample, sequenced in a study of T cells in localized non-small cell lung cancer. Assay used: immunoSEQ multiplex PCR; TCRdb lists only in-frame clones, some missing. The table has around 54,000 clones, about nine tenths seen once. The sequencing used peripheral blood, collected before any cancer treatment. These TCRs come from a male donor older than 55 with stage III squamous cell lung carcinoma.

This chain connects TRBV9 to TRBJ1-1, with D maybe TRBD1 (6 bases). The CDR3 extends over 15 amino acids. Germline CDR1 reads SGDLS; CDR2 reads YYNGEE. V lost 0 bases to trimming and J lost 1 base, with 10 bases between them. The CDR3 reads CASSVGTGTNTEAFF. The CDR3 region has the DNA TGTGCCAGCAGCGTAGGAACAGGGACGAACACTGAAGCTTTCTTT.

This clone was counted only a few times. The chain has TRBV6-5 and TRBJ2-1; perhaps TRBD1 as D (5 bases). Deletions cut 2 bases from V and 7 bases from J, with 12 bases between. The CDR3 sequence is 14 residues long. Germline lookup yields CDR1 MNHEY and CDR2 SVGAGI. CDR3 residues: CASSYRGAGNEQFF. In DNA, the CDR3 is TGTGCCAGCAGTTACAGGGGCGCTGGGAATGAGCAGTTCTTC.

The chain recombines TRBV6-5 with TRBJ1-1, with TRBD1 identical over 9 bases. The CDR3 is 15 residues long. The V segment lost 6 bases and the J segment 7 bases; nucleotides outside the gene matches: 12. Germline V gene data show CDR1 as MNHEY and CDR2 as SVGAGI. CDR3 bases: TGTGCCAGCAGCTATTCGGACAGGGGCGACCGTGAAGCTTTCTTT. This codes for CASSYSDRGDREAFF.

The table lists this clone with a few counts. The V and J genes are TRBV5-6 and TRBJ1-2; D gene unclear. The CDR3 consists of 14 residues. V lost 1 base and J 2 bases, leaving 9 bases between the germline ends. Germline CDR1 is SGHDT and CDR2 is YYEEEE. CDR3 DNA sequence: TGTGCCAGCAGCTTGTGGGCAGGCAACTATGGCTACACCTTC. It translates to CASSLWAGNYGYTF.

The rearrangement links TRBV5-6 to TRBJ1-3, with unresolved D. The CDR3 has 15 amino acids. Germline V CDR1 and CDR2: SGHDT, YYEEEE. Trimming cost V 1 base and J 4 bases, with 12 bases left between them. The CDR3 loop is CASSLSTLYGNTIYF. The CDR3 DNA is TGTGCCAGCAGCTTGTCAACACTATACGGAAACACCATATATTTT.

V and J are TRBV9 and TRBJ2-5, with 8 bases lining up with TRBD2. The ends lost 5 bases at V and 5 bases at J; junction bases unmatched: 11. The CDR3 sequence is 15 residues long. Germline V gives CDR1 SGDLS, CDR2 YYNGEE. CDR3 sequence (DNA): TGTGCCAGCAGTGCACCTCGGGGGGGTGATGAGACCCAGTACTTC. The encoded protein is CASSAPRGGDETQYF.

The chain has TRBV6-5 and TRBJ1-2; D gene ambiguous. Germline CDR1 is MNHEY and CDR2 is SVGAGI. V was pared by 0 bases and J by 2 bases, with 4 bases between. The CDR3 is 13 amino acids. This chain's CDR3 is CASSYSSNYGYTF. For the CDR3, the DNA is TGTGCCAGCAGTTACTCCTCAAACTATGGCTACACCTTC.

CDR3 residues: CASIRSGSYEQYF. The CDR3 DNA reads as TGTGCCAGCATCAGATCAGGGTCCTACGAGCAGTACTTC. The chain links TRBV25-1 to TRBJ2-7; TRBD1 might be the D (5 bases). Per the germline V gene, CDR1 is MGHDK and CDR2 is SYGVNS. The V end lost 7 bases, the J end lost 1 base, and 11 bases lay between the germline ends. The CDR3 loop spans 13 amino acids.

The chain recombines TRBV25-1 with TRBJ1-6; weak D call: TRBD1 (6 bases). The germline gives CDR1 MGHDK, CDR2 SYGVNS. The CDR3 loop spans 18 amino acids. Trimming took 1 base from V and 0 from J, leaving 13 bases between them. CDR3 residues: CASSESDRLSSYNSPLHF. In DNA form, the CDR3 reads TGTGCCAGCAGTGAATCCGACAGGTTAAGCTCCTATAATTCACCCCTCCACTTT. Together with reference TRBV25-1 and TRBJ1-6, the CDR3 gives the full variable domain: EADIYQTPRYLVIGTGKKITLECSQTMGHDKMYWYQQDPGMELHLIHYSYGVNSTEKGDLSSESTVSRIRTEHFPLTLESARPSHTSQYLCASSESDRLSSYNSPLHFGNGTRLTVT.

This clone has only one observation. The chain couples TRBV7-3 to TRBJ2-1; TRBD1 matches at 11 bases. This CDR3 has 17 amino acids. The V gene end was trimmed by 1 base and the J gene end by 9 bases; junction bases not matched to a gene: 11. CDR1 and CDR2 (germline): SGHTA, FQGTGA. The CDR3 DNA is TGTGCCAGCAGCTTAATCCCCGCCCCGGGACAGGGGGTTGAGCAGTTCTTC. Translating it yields CASSLIPAPGQGVEQFF.

CDR3 sequence: CASSFGQGFMNTEAFF. The CDR3 DNA is TGCGCCAGCAGCTTCGGACAGGGGTTCATGAACACTGAAGCTTTCTTT. The chain uses TRBV5-1 and TRBJ1-1; 9 bases are a match to TRBD1. The CDR3 covers 16 residues. The ends lost 2 bases at V and 0 bases at J; junction bases unmatched: 5. From germline, CDR1 is SGHRS and CDR2 YFSETQ.

The chain uses TRBV19 and TRBJ1-1; 7 bases match TRBD1. The CDR3 covers 15 residues. The germline gives CDR1 LNHDA, CDR2 SQIVND (reference sequence). The V segment lost 4 bases and the J segment 6 bases; nucleotides outside the gene matches: 11. This chain's CDR3 is CASSSSWTGRAEAFF. In DNA, the CDR3 is TGTGCCAGTAGTAGTTCCTGGACAGGTAGGGCTGAAGCTTTCTTT.

The chain links TRBV7-3 to TRBJ2-7, with TRBD2 matching 11 bases. The V gene end was trimmed by 5 bases and the J gene end by 2 bases; junction bases not matched to a gene: 5. The CDR3 loop spans 15 amino acids. Germline CDR1 reads SGHTA; CDR2 reads FQGTGA. As DNA, the CDR3 is TGTGCCAGCAGCCTAGCGGGAGGAAGACCCTACGAGCAGTACTTC. As protein: CASSLAGGRPYEQYF.

The chain recombines TRBV7-8 with TRBJ2-2; TRBD2 agrees at 12 bases. The germline V gene encodes CDR1 SGHVS and CDR2 FQNEAQ. The CDR3 has 16 amino acids. V lost 0 bases, J lost 6 bases, and 2 bases stayed unmatched. The CDR3 protein is CASSLATSGSSGELFF. CDR3 bases: TGTGCCAGCAGCTTAGCGACTAGCGGGAGCTCCGGGGAGCTGTTTTTT.

This chain uses TRBV30 with TRBJ2-5; possibly TRBD2 for D (6 bases). The CDR3 totals 13 residues. Germline loops: CDR1 GTSNPN, CDR2 SVGIG (reference sequence). V dropped 5 bases and J dropped 6 bases, with 16 bases sitting between them. The CDR3 here is CAWDSGLAKTQYF. The DNA of the CDR3 is TGTGCCTGGGATTCGGGACTGGCGAAGACCCAGTACTTC.

This clone occurred once. The rearrangement joins TRBV6-1 to TRBJ2-2; no reliable D call. The CDR3 is 17 residues long. V was shortened by 4 bases and J by 5 bases, with 20 bases between the two germline ends. Per the germline V gene, CDR1 is MNHNS and CDR2 is SASEGT. As DNA, the CDR3 is TGTGCCAGCAGTGGGCAAAGTTCGTTAGTGAGAACCGGGGAGCTGTTTTTT. It encodes CASSGQSSLVRTGELFF.

This clone was observed a handful of times. The chain recombines TRBV5-4 with TRBJ2-1, with 10 bases aligning to TRBD2. The CDR3 runs 17 residues. Unmatched junction bases numbered 8, after V lost 4 bases and J lost 1 base. Germline CDR1 SGHNT, CDR2 YYREEE (reference sequence). CDR3 region: CASSVVASGRSYNEQFF. CDR3 sequence (DNA): TGTGCCAGCAGCGTTGTCGCTAGCGGGAGATCCTACAATGAGCAGTTCTTC.

The chain joins TRBV7-2 to TRBJ2-4; TRBD2 is a possible D gene (5 bases). Trimming shortened V by 1 base and J by 0 bases, and 10 bases separated the two germline ends. The CDR3 consists of 16 residues. Germline assignment: CDR1 SGHTA and CDR2 FQGNSA. The DNA of the CDR3 is TGTGCCAGCAGCTTAGGGTTAGCGTTAGCCAAAAACATTCAGTACTTC. Protein product: CASSLGLALAKNIQYF.

V and J are TRBV6-4 and TRBJ1-2, with D tentatively TRBD1 (5 bases). This CDR3 is 13 amino acids long. Germline CDR1 reads MRHNA; CDR2 reads SNTAGT. V was cut by 0 bases and J by 7 bases, with 9 bases left in between. CDR3 region: CASSDSQGRGYTF. The DNA for the CDR3 is TGTGCCAGCAGTGACTCCCAGGGACGTGGCTACACCTTC.

The chain recombines TRBV7-3 with TRBJ2-3; 11 positions match TRBD2. Germline CDR1 SGHTA, CDR2 FQGTGA. This CDR3 has 16 amino acids. J gave up 6 bases and V 5 bases, and 10 bases lay outside the gene matches. The CDR3 DNA reads as TGTGCCAGCAGCACCGGGACTAGCGGTCTGACTGATACGCAGTATTTT. Translating it yields CASSTGTSGLTDTQYF. The full variable domain, in which reference TRBV7-3 and TRBJ2-3 provide the parts outside the CDR3, is GAGVSQTPSNKVTEKGKYVELRCDPISGHTALYWYRQSLGQGPEFLIYFQGTGAADDSGLPNDRFFAVRPEGSVSTLKIQRTERGDSAVYLCASSTGTSGLTDTQYFGPGTRLTVL.

The V call is TRBV7-2, the J call TRBJ1-5; D unresolved. Trimming cost V 5 bases and J 0 bases, with 11 bases left between them. Germline lookup yields CDR1 SGHTA and CDR2 FQGNSA. The CDR3 length is 15 residues. CDR3 sequence reads: CASSLGGRSNQPQHF. The CDR3 DNA follows: TGTGCCAGCAGCCTAGGTGGGCGTAGCAATCAGCCCCAGCATTTT.

V and J are TRBV29-1 and TRBJ2-1, with 11 positions matching TRBD2. This CDR3 contains 14 residues. The V gene end was trimmed by 7 bases and the J gene end by 4 bases; junction bases not matched to a gene: 6. CDR1 and CDR2 from the germline V gene are SQVTM and ANQGSEA. The DNA for the CDR3 is TGCAGCGGAATAGCGGGAGGGCGATACAATGAGCAGTTCTTC. Amino acid sequence: CSGIAGGRYNEQFF.

This clone was counted only a few times. The J gene is TRBJ2-1, the V gene TRBV19, with TRBD2 as a possible D gene (5 bases). Germline V CDR1 and CDR2: LNHDA, SQIVND (reference sequence). The V end was cut by 2 bases, the J end by 2 bases, with 13 bases between. CDR3 size: 16 residues. In DNA form, the CDR3 reads TGTGCCAGTAGTATATCGAGGGCCCGTCCCTACAATGAGCAGTTCTTC. Translating it yields CASSISRARPYNEQFF.

In DNA, the CDR3 is TGTGCCAGCAGTTACCCCAGCTACAGGACGGGCACTGAAGCTTTCTTT. Its protein product is CASSYPSYRTGTEAFF. The chain employs TRBV6-6 and TRBJ1-1, with a weak D call TRBD1 (5 bases). Germline V gene data show CDR1 as MNHNY and CDR2 as SVGAGI (reference sequence). Trimming stripped 2 bases from V and 4 bases from J, with 17 bases between. The CDR3 contains 16 residues.

The J gene is TRBJ2-1, the V gene TRBV5-4; D is perhaps TRBD2 (5 bases). Germline V lookup: CDR1 SGHNT, CDR2 YYREEE (reference sequence). V was pared by 2 bases and J by 1 base, with 10 bases between. The CDR3 extends over 15 amino acids. CDR3 coding DNA: TGTGCCAGCAGCTTCGGCGGACTTTCCTACAATGAGCAGTTCTTC. Residues: CASSFGGLSYNEQFF. The variable domain in full, completed from reference TRBV5-4 and TRBJ2-1, reads ETGVTQSPTHLIKTRGQQVTLRCSSQSGHNTVSWYQQALGQGPQFIFQYYREEENGRGNFPPRFSGLQFPNYSSELNVNALELDDSALYLCASSFGGLSYNEQFFGPGTRLTVL.

This sequence joins TRBV7-3 and TRBJ1-5, with D possibly being TRBD1 (6 bases). The CDR3 has 16 amino acids. CDR1 SGHTA and CDR2 FQGTGA come from the germline V gene. V lost 10 bases and J lost 0, with 19 bases in between. The CDR3 DNA follows: TGTGCCAACCTGAGGGGGACCGCATATAGCAATCAGCCCCAGCATTTT. Amino acids: CANLRGTAYSNQPQHF.

The V and J genes are TRBV15 and TRBJ2-7, with D possibly matching TRBD1 (5 bases). Looked up from germline, CDR1 is LNHNV and CDR2 is YYDKDF (reference sequence). Trimming cost V 5 bases and J 2 bases, with 13 bases left between them. The CDR3 spans 14 residues. The CDR3 DNA is TGTGCCACCAGCCGCCAGGGTGGGCCCTACGAGCAGTACTTC. It codes for CATSRQGGPYEQYF.